This T cell receptor (beta chain) was retrieved from a study of blood T cells in healthy people across ages. Whole-study findings and limits: Relative to aged donors, long-lived donors carried more naive CD4+ cells and displayed higher diversity. A roughly linear age-dependent decrease characterized TCR beta diversity per million T cells.

The second PCR ran about 6 to 11 cycles with a sample-barcoded 5' primer and J-beta primers. Each sample provided no less than 2.5 million CDR3-containing paired-end reads. TCRdb redid the calling of the 5' RACE reads with MiXCR, one entry per CDR3 protein. Of 700,000 to 900,000 distinct CDR3 sequences in the sample, 50% to 65% were seen once. With 5 bases clipped from V and 5 bases from J, the junction kept 8 bases outside the gene matches. The germline gives CDR1 DFQATT, CDR2 SNEGSKA (reference sequence). This CDR3 is 13 amino acids long. A note on this clonotype: No antigen is known for it.

J is TRBJ2-7 and V is TRBV20-1, with TRBD1 matching over 8 bases. The sequenced sample was blood. This sequence originates from a man older than 75 in good health. CDR3 in amino acids: CSAPGAGGHEQYF. The CDR3 nucleotides are TGCAGTGCTCCTGGGGCAGGGGGCCACGAGCAGTACTTC.